A single sample gave rise to the 25 T cell receptor beta chains below, sequenced in a study of shared clonotypes between healthy human individuals. Clones were read by immunoSEQ multiplex PCR, and TCRdb kept only the in-frame ones, dropping some. The sample consists of more than 2 million clones, 85% to 95% of them appearing once. Sequencing input: naive CD4+ T cells sorted from blood. Sample subset: CD45RA+ positively selected. These receptors were collected from a man younger than 35 in good health.

The chain has TRBV7-8 and TRBJ1-3; D call uncertain. V was pared by 3 bases and J by 0 bases, with 15 bases between. The length of the CDR3 is 17 residues. Per the germline V gene, CDR1 is SGHVS and CDR2 is FQNEAQ. The CDR3 region has the DNA TGTGCCAGCAGCTTCCCTCCCGGTGAAATCTCTGGAAACACCATATATTTT. This gives the protein CASSFPPGEISGNTIYF.

V gene TRBV29-1 combines with J gene TRBJ2-5, with D possibly being TRBD1 or TRBD2 (6 bases each). V was pared by 6 bases and J by 1 base, with 12 bases between. This CDR3 contains 13 residues. Germline-derived CDR1 and CDR2 are SQVTM and ANQGSEA. For the CDR3, the DNA is TGCAGCGTGAGGGGGAGGCTCCAAGAGACCCAGTACTTC. Its translation is CSVRGRLQETQYF.

The chain recombines TRBV5-1 with TRBJ1-5; D unresolved. The V end lost 4 bases, the J end lost 5 bases, and 10 bases lay between the germline ends. Germline values: CDR1 SGHRS, CDR2 YFSETQ. The CDR3 is 13 residues long. This chain's CDR3 is CASSLSADQPQHF. CDR3 DNA sequence: TGCGCCAGCAGCCTATCGGCCGATCAGCCCCAGCATTTT.

The chain recombines TRBV30 with TRBJ1-1; D is unclear. Per the germline V gene, CDR1 is GTSNPN and CDR2 is SVGIG (reference sequence). V dropped 4 bases and J dropped 3 bases, with 12 bases sitting between them. The CDR3 loop spans 13 amino acids. DNA for the CDR3: TGTGCCTGGATAGGCAGTAGTCACACTGAAGCTTTCTTT. Residues: CAWIGSSHTEAFF.

The chain uses TRBV15 and TRBJ1-4; D may be TRBD1 (5 bases). V dropped 2 bases and J dropped 5 bases, with 18 bases sitting between them. The CDR3 covers 17 residues. Germline V CDR1 and CDR2: LNHNV, YYDKDF (reference sequence). The CDR3 DNA reads as TGTGCCACCAGCAGACCGCCGGGCCAGGGCCCAAATGAAAAACTGTTTTTT. Residues: CATSRPPGQGPNEKLFF.

This chain joins TRBV12-2 and TRBJ2-7. TRBV12-2 is termed a pseudogene. The CDR3 loop spans 12 amino acids. In DNA form, the CDR3 reads TGTGCAAGTCGCTTAGTGAAGGCCGAGCAGTACTTC. Amino acid sequence: CASRLVKAEQYF.

A remark on this clone: Other DNA sequences in this specimen translate into the identical CDR3. The rearrangement joins TRBV30 to TRBJ2-7; TRBD2 is a possible D gene (5 bases). Trimming took off 1 base at V and 3 bases at J, with 19 bases between the two ends. This CDR3 contains 16 residues. In germline, CDR1 is GTSNPN, CDR2 SVGIG (reference sequence). CDR3 sequence: CAWSDPLRDRIYEQYF. The CDR3 DNA reads TGTGCCTGGAGTGACCCCTTACGGGATAGAATCTACGAGCAGTACTTC.

This rearrangement joins TRBV19 to TRBJ2-2; 8 bases are shared with TRBD1. CDR1 LNHDA and CDR2 SQIVND come from the germline V gene (reference sequence). This CDR3 region has 15 residues. V dropped 7 bases and J dropped 0; count of bases not matched to a gene: 4. The CDR3 spells CASTLQGANTGELFF. The CDR3, as DNA: TGTGCCAGTACTTTACAGGGGGCGAACACCGGGGAGCTGTTTTTT.

A single count supports this clone. The sample has other DNA sequences that encode this CDR3 too. V is TRBV11-2 and J is TRBJ1-1; D might be TRBD1 (5 bases). In germline, CDR1 is SGHAT, CDR2 FQNNGV. The CDR3 spans 14 residues. V was pared by 1 base and J by 0 bases, with 6 bases between. CDR3 nucleotides: TGTGCCAGCAGCTTAGGACAGTTGAACACTGAAGCTTTCTTT. Translating it yields CASSLGQLNTEAFF.

The rearrangement joins TRBV7-2 to TRBJ1-3; D is undetermined. Trimming removed 0 bases from V and 0 bases from J, with 3 bases in between. Germline CDR1 and CDR2: SGHTA and FQGNSA. This CDR3 comprises 14 residues. The CDR3 loop reads CASSLAVSGNTIYF. In DNA form, the CDR3 reads TGTGCCAGCAGCTTAGCCGTCTCTGGAAACACCATATATTTT.

The chain carries TRBV19 and TRBJ2-1; D remains ambiguous. With 3 bases removed from V and 9 bases from J, the gap between germline ends came to 9 bases. This CDR3 spans 12 amino acids. CDR1 is LNHDA, CDR2 SQIVND, per germline (reference sequence). The CDR3: CASSISSTEQFF. CDR3 DNA: TGTGCCAGTAGTATTTCCAGTACTGAGCAGTTCTTC.

Comments on this clone: The same CDR3 can be traced to other DNA sequences in this sample. The chain carries TRBV7-9 and TRBJ2-1; D is unclear. Germline values: CDR1 SEHNR, CDR2 FQNEAQ (reference sequence). V dropped 1 base and J dropped 4 bases, with 5 bases sitting between them. The CDR3 runs to 13 residues. CDR3 protein: CASSLVSYNEQFF. The CDR3 DNA reads as TGTGCCAGCAGCTTAGTGTCTTACAATGAGCAGTTCTTC.

The chain carries TRBV7-2 and TRBJ1-1, with D possibly matching TRBD1 (6 bases). Germline V gene lookup returns CDR1 SGHTA and CDR2 FQGNSA. V was shortened by 1 base and J by 4 bases, with 10 bases between the two germline ends. The CDR3 spans 14 residues. The chain's CDR3 is CASSLVGGLTEAFF. CDR3 coding DNA: TGTGCCAGCAGCTTAGTGGGGGGGCTCACTGAAGCTTTCTTT.

The chain combines TRBV28 with TRBJ2-2; D not certain. The CDR3 covers 14 residues. Germline V gene data show CDR1 as MDHEN and CDR2 as SYDVKM. Trimming pared 2 bases from V and 4 bases from J, leaving 8 bases between. The CDR3 is CASSLVAGTGELFF. The CDR3 DNA follows: TGTGCCAGCAGTTTAGTAGCTGGCACCGGGGAGCTGTTTTTT.

V usage is TRBV6-5 and J usage is TRBJ1-3, with 7 bases that match TRBD1. This CDR3 has 15 amino acids. V dropped 4 bases and J dropped 2; count of bases not matched to a gene: 5. Germline CDR1 and CDR2: MNHEY and SVGAGI. Here the CDR3 reads CASSWATGTGNTIYF. CDR3 coding DNA: TGTGCCAGCAGTTGGGCGACAGGGACTGGAAACACCATATATTTT.

This clone was observed once. The chain couples TRBV29-1 to TRBJ2-4, with no clear D. The germline V gene has CDR1 SQVTM and CDR2 ANQGSEA. With 5 bases removed from V and 6 bases from J, the gap between germline ends came to 11 bases. The CDR3 is 12 residues long. CDR3 coding DNA: TGCAGCGTTTTTGTCGTGGGAAACATTCAGTACTTC. This encodes CSVFVVGNIQYF.

The chain has TRBV5-1 and TRBJ2-1; 8 bases agree with TRBD1. From germline, CDR1 is SGHRS and CDR2 YFSETQ. The CDR3 is made up of 13 amino acids. The CDR3 DNA sequence: TGCGCTAGAGCGACAGGGGCGGACAATGAGCAGTTCTTC. This sequence encodes CARATGADNEQFF.

This clone was seen a single time. The V and J genes are TRBV6-5 and TRBJ1-2; 10 nucleotides agree with TRBD1. The V segment lost 6 bases and the J segment 7 bases; nucleotides outside the gene matches: 5. This CDR3 spans 13 amino acids. Germline V CDR1 and CDR2: MNHEY, SVGAGI. As DNA, the CDR3 is TGTGCCAGCAGCCGGGACAGGGGAATTGGCTACACCTTC. Its protein product is CASSRDRGIGYTF.

The chain links TRBV5-1 to TRBJ2-1, with 9 nucleotides matching TRBD1. CDR1 and CDR2 (germline): SGHRS, YFSETQ. The CDR3 is 17 amino acids. The ends lost 0 bases at V and 8 bases at J; junction bases unmatched: 12. The CDR3 reads CASSLGAGDRASDEQFF. The CDR3 DNA follows: TGCGCCAGCAGCTTGGGCGCCGGGGACAGGGCGTCCGATGAGCAGTTCTTC.

The chain couples TRBV2 to TRBJ2-7; weak D call: TRBD1 (5 bases). The germline V gene has CDR1 SNHLY and CDR2 FYNNEI. CDR3 length: 11 residues. Deletions cut 5 bases from V and 5 bases from J, with 7 bases between. CDR3 region: CASSRTHEQYF. Here the CDR3 DNA reads TGTGCCAGCAGTCGGACACACGAGCAGTACTTC. The whole variable domain, filled in from reference TRBV2 and TRBJ2-7, reads EPEVTQTPSHQVTQMGQEVILRCVPISNHLYFYWYRQILGQKVEFLVSFYNNEISEKSEIFDDQFSVERPDGSNFTLKIRSTKLEDSAMYFCASSRTHEQYFGPGTRLTVT.

The gene calls are TRBV29-1 and TRBJ2-1; D call uncertain. Germline loops: CDR1 SQVTM, CDR2 ANQGSEA. V lost 4 bases to trimming and J lost 2 bases, with 12 bases between them. The CDR3 has 14 residues. CDR3 nucleotide sequence: TGCAGCGTTGTCCCGCGACTCGCCTACAATGAGCAGTTCTTC. It encodes CSVVPRLAYNEQFF.

This clone has only one observation. This rearrangement joins TRBV6-1 to TRBJ2-1, with 8 bases lining up with TRBD2. This CDR3 is 16 amino acids long. The V and J ends lost 4 bases and 3 bases, in that order; junction bases with no gene match: 8. Looked up from germline, CDR1 is MNHNS and CDR2 is SASEGT. Here the CDR3 reads CASSGDTSGRYNEQFF. CDR3 DNA sequence: TGTGCCAGCAGTGGAGACACTAGCGGCCGCTACAATGAGCAGTTCTTC.

The chain joins TRBV19 to TRBJ1-5; D is unresolved. CDR1 and CDR2 (germline): LNHDA, SQIVND (reference sequence). Trimming shortened V by 9 bases and J by 1 base, and 25 bases separated the two germline ends. This CDR3 spans 18 amino acids. The CDR3: CASQEGVISSGSNQPQHF. CDR3 sequence (DNA): TGTGCCAGCCAGGAGGGTGTAATCTCTTCGGGCAGCAATCAGCCCCAGCATTTT.

The genes are TRBV10-3 and TRBJ2-3, with 9 bases fitting TRBD2. V dropped 11 bases and J dropped 3; count of bases not matched to a gene: 12. Germline CDR1 reads ENHRY; CDR2 reads SYGVKD. The CDR3 totals 15 residues. This CDR3 reads CAFSLSSGGTDTQYF. CDR3 nucleotides: TGTGCCTTCTCCCTCTCCAGCGGGGGGACAGATACGCAGTATTTT.

The chain links TRBV4-1 to TRBJ1-1; D might be TRBD1 (5 bases). This CDR3 region has 14 residues. Germline V gene lookup returns CDR1 MGHRA and CDR2 YSYEKL. The germline V and J ends were trimmed by 5 bases and 4 bases, with 14 bases remaining between them. CDR3 nucleotide sequence: TGCGCCAGCAGCATGGGGGATCGAGGCACTGAAGCTTTCTTT. Its protein is CASSMGDRGTEAFF.